The 11 T cell receptor beta chains below were found in one sample sequenced in a study of monozygotic twins with inflammatory bowel disease (dated by TCRdb to about 2019). Library construction relied on 5' RACE. Sequenced using an Illumina HiSeq 2500. After TCRdb reprocessed the reads, each CDR3 protein sequence was kept as one row, without DNA. This sample's table lists 300,000 to 450,000 distinct CDR3 sequences. The top ten hold about 2.5% of the sample. Input material: blood. The receptor set was obtained from a human donor with ulcerative colitis or Crohn's disease, or a healthy co-twin of an affected twin (not recorded which).

The chain combines TRBV5-4 with TRBJ2-5. Germline V gene lookup returns CDR1 SGHNT and CDR2 YYREEE (reference sequence). CDR3 length: 14 amino acids. CDR3 in amino acids: CASSLGLMGETQYF.

The rearrangement uses TRBV5-1 and TRBJ2-7; as DNA is missing, the TRBD1 call by TCRdb cannot be tested. CDR1 is SGHRS, CDR2 YFSETQ, per germline. The CDR3 spans 13 residues. This CDR3 is CASTPFAGFEQYF.

V gene TRBV27 combines with J gene TRBJ2-1; TCRdb reports TRBD2, a call that lacks DNA to check it against. The CDR3 sequence is 15 residues long. In germline, CDR1 is MNHEY, CDR2 SMNVEV (reference sequence). The CDR3 loop reads CASNPSGGSYNEQFF.

This sequence joins TRBV6-1 and TRBJ1-1; the D call of TRBD1 rests on TCRdb alone, since no DNA is present to check it. CDR3 size: 14 residues. From germline, CDR1 is MNHNS and CDR2 SASEGT. CDR3 amino acids: CASSDLGRDTEAFF.

This chain links TRBV4-1 with TRBJ2-4. The germline gives CDR1 MGHRA, CDR2 YSYEKL. The CDR3 covers 15 residues. This CDR3 reads CASRVFLAAENIQYF.

The chain has TRBV4-3 and TRBJ2-7; TCRdb lists TRBD2, though no DNA is available to test this call. The germline CDR1 and CDR2 sequences are LGHNA and YSLEER. The CDR3 contains 14 residues. The CDR3 is CASSQQRGPYEQYF.

The chain couples TRBV6-2 or TRBV6-3 to TRBJ2-7; TCRdb lists TRBD1, though no DNA is available to test this call. The CDR3 has 16 residues. Germline CDR1 is MNHEY and CDR2 is SVGEGT. This chain's CDR3 is CASSYPDRGLAYEQYF.

The V gene is TRBV6-5, the J gene TRBJ1-2; the D call of TRBD1 rests on TCRdb alone, since no DNA is present to check it. Germline V gene data show CDR1 as MNHEY and CDR2 as SVGAGI. The CDR3 covers 19 residues. The CDR3 sequence is CASSYSGSGRDRGPIGYTF.

CDR3 amino acids: CASSLGPDKLSYEQYF. The chain recombines TRBV5-1 with TRBJ2-7; the TCRdb call, TRBD1, lacks DNA for checking. This CDR3 is 16 amino acids long. The germline V gene has CDR1 SGHRS and CDR2 YFSETQ.

The chain uses TRBV20-1 and TRBJ2-7. Germline V CDR1 and CDR2: DFQATT, SNEGSKA (reference sequence). The CDR3 spans 12 residues. The CDR3 is CSARWVTYEQYF.

CDR3: CASSISLRGGRGTEAFF. The V call is TRBV19, the J call TRBJ1-1; lacking DNA, the TRBD1 call made by TCRdb goes unchecked. The CDR3 totals 17 residues. Looked up from germline, CDR1 is LNHDA and CDR2 is SQIVND (reference sequence).